These T cell receptor beta chains were read from a single sample in a study of shared clonotypes between healthy human individuals. Some clones are missing from TCRdb's copy, which holds only in-frame ones; the method was immunoSEQ multiplex PCR. The table includes fewer than 850,000 clones, about 97% detected once. Sequencing was done on a sample of naive CD8+ T cells sorted from blood. These receptors all come from a man aged 30 to 39 in good health. The conserved cysteine and the conserved F or W are not part of the CDR3 here. D genes are given only for firm matches. Size values are once, few and many counts, or a class for expanded clones, and some rows have none.

V | size | D | CDR3
TRBV10-3 | - | - | AISEPTGGFKRGNTIY
TRBV29-1 | - | TRBD1 | SVALKRDRAGNEQF
TRBV29-1 | - | - | SVEEAGPRAF
TRBV4-1 | - | - | ASSRFSLSPSDTQY
TRBV15 | - | - | ATGEYEQY
TRBV28 | - | - | ASSLADNYGYT
TRBV29-1 | - | - | SVEATEETQY
TRBV27 | - | - | ASSLVDQETQY
TRBV27 | - | - | ASGPPSYEQY
TRBV6-1 | - | - | ASSIWTDQETQY
TRBV27 | - | - | ASSFHGRQETQY
TRBV7-6 | - | TRBD2 | ASSLYQRESDTQY
TRBV11-2 | - | - | ASSLYVNNYEQY
TRBV5-1 | - | TRBD1 | ASSLGTGDQAYGYT
TRBV30 | - | - | AWGVGTSYNEQF
TRBV11-2 | once | - | ASSRPSGRTYNEQF
TRBV7-9 | - | - | ASSSDRLPFYEQY
TRBV25-1 | once | TRBD2 | ASGLAGVAVEQF
TRBV7-9 | - | TRBD2 | ASSSPGLPRTQY
TRBV7-9 | few | TRBD1 | ASSSPWVGQGWETQY
TRBV7-2 | - | TRBD1 | ASSLGPGQYNEQF
TRBV2 | - | - | ASSDPGIQPQH
TRBV6-1 | - | TRBD1 | ASSASPGQLGGNTIY
TRBV4-3 | - | TRBD2 | ASSQDRGRPNNEQF
TRBV7-9 | - | TRBD1 | ASSLRGQMREKLF
TRBV10-1 | - | - | ARTNTDTGTEAF
TRBV2 | - | TRBD2 | ASLTRGLAGSGEQY
TRBV15 | - | TRBD2 | ATSRGAGAGQPYEQY